This passage covers 27 T cell receptor beta chains from one sample sequenced in a study of blood T cell repertoires in COVID-19. Assay used: immunoSEQ multiplex PCR; TCRdb lists only in-frame clones, some missing. The sample shows approximately 220,000 clones, around four fifths of them seen only once. Sequenced material: peripheral blood. The receptors were sampled from a woman in her thirties or forties with active or convalescent COVID-19.

The gene calls are TRBV19 and TRBJ1-1; 9 nucleotides agree with TRBD1. Germline-derived CDR1 and CDR2 are LNHDA and SQIVND (reference sequence). This CDR3 comprises 14 residues. J gave up 0 bases and V 11 bases, and 7 bases lay outside the gene matches. This chain's CDR3 is CACGTGTLNTEAFF. As DNA, the CDR3 is TGTGCCTGCGGGACAGGGACGCTGAACACTGAAGCTTTCTTT.

This chain links TRBV19 with TRBJ2-5; D gene uncertain. This CDR3 has 14 amino acids. The germline V and J ends were trimmed by 4 bases and 1 base, with 10 bases remaining between them. Looked up from germline, CDR1 is LNHDA and CDR2 is SQIVND (reference sequence). CDR3 sequence (DNA): TGTGCCAGTAGTAGTCGCGGCAGCCAAGAGACCCAGTACTTC. Protein: CASSSRGSQETQYF. Full variable domain (remainder filled in from reference TRBV19 and TRBJ2-5): DGGITQSPKYLFRKEGQNVTLSCEQNLNHDAMYWYRQDPGQGLRLIYYSQIVNDFQKGDIAEGYSVSREKKESFPLTVTSAQKNPTAFYLCASSSRGSQETQYFGPGTRLLVL.

The gene calls are TRBV18 and TRBJ2-7, with D perhaps matching TRBD1 (5 bases). This CDR3 is 13 amino acids long. Trimming shortened V by 3 bases and J by 5 bases, and 11 bases separated the two germline ends. CDR1 and CDR2 (germline): KGHSH, LQKENI. The CDR3 DNA follows: TGTGCCAGCTCACCTGGCAGGGCCAACGAGCAGTACTTC. It yields the protein CASSPGRANEQYF.

The V gene is TRBV5-5, the J gene TRBJ2-7; a weak D match, TRBD2 (6 bases). Germline-derived CDR1 and CDR2 are SGHKS and YYEKEE (reference sequence). Trimming took off 3 bases at V and 2 bases at J, with 12 bases between the two ends. There are 14 residues in the CDR3. CDR3: CASSSQAGTYEQYF. The CDR3 DNA is TGTGCCAGCAGCTCGCAAGCGGGCACCTACGAGCAGTACTTC.

This rearrangement joins TRBV30 to TRBJ2-1; 11 bases match TRBD2. The CDR3 is 15 amino acids. Per germline, CDR1 GTSNPN and CDR2 SVGIG (reference sequence). V lost 7 bases and J lost 9; bases outside the gene matches: 14. The CDR3 sequence is CASTGLAVLIGEQFF. In DNA form, the CDR3 reads TGTGCCTCAACGGGACTAGCGGTTTTAATTGGTGAGCAGTTCTTC.

This chain links TRBV27 with TRBJ1-5; D gene unclear. Trimming removed 5 bases at V and 4 bases at J, with 9 bases between. The CDR3 length is 13 residues. The germline V gene has CDR1 MNHEY and CDR2 SMNVEV (reference sequence). CDR3 nucleotide sequence: TGTGCCAGCAGTCGAGGTTTAAATCAGCCCCAGCATTTT. Its protein is CASSRGLNQPQHF.

Turning to this clone: Other DNA sequences from this sample encode an identical CDR3 as well. Written as DNA, the CDR3 is TGTGCCAGCCGGACAGGGGGCTATGGCTACACCTTC. The encoded protein is CASRTGGYGYTF. The gene calls are TRBV6-5 and TRBJ1-2; 10 bases are a match to TRBD1. V lost 8 bases, J lost 4 bases, and 1 base stayed unmatched. This CDR3 has 12 residues. Germline lookup yields CDR1 MNHEY and CDR2 SVGAGI.

The chain is built from TRBV5-6 and TRBJ2-7; maybe TRBD2 (5 bases). Germline V gives CDR1 SGHDT, CDR2 YYEEEE. The CDR3 totals 15 residues. Trimming cost V 2 bases and J 2 bases, with 14 bases left between them. CDR3 amino acids: CASSFGDREPYEQYF. The CDR3, as DNA: TGTGCCAGCAGCTTCGGAGATCGGGAACCCTACGAGCAGTACTTC. Based on the CDR3 plus reference TRBV5-6 and TRBJ2-7, the full variable domain is DAGVTQSPTHLIKTRGQQVTLRCSPKSGHDTVSWYQQALGQGPQFIFQYYEEEERQRGNFPDRFSGHQFPNYSSELNVNALLLGDSALYLCASSFGDREPYEQYFGPGTRLTVT.

V and J are TRBV19 and TRBJ2-6; 7 nucleotides match TRBD2. The CDR3 consists of 16 residues. Germline lookup yields CDR1 LNHDA and CDR2 SQIVND (reference sequence). The J segment lost 1 base and the V segment lost 1 base, leaving 1 base of the junction unmatched. The CDR3 region is CASSIGAGSGANVLTF. CDR3 bases: TGTGCCAGTAGTATAGGAGCGGGGTCTGGGGCCAACGTCCTGACTTTC.

The chain employs TRBV30 and TRBJ1-2; D possibly corresponds to TRBD1 (5 bases). Germline CDR1 is GTSNPN and CDR2 is SVGIG (reference sequence). The CDR3 contains 16 residues. V was pared by 7 bases and J by 1 base, with 22 bases between. CDR3 sequence: CASKGALQGNNYGYTF. CDR3 DNA: TGTGCCTCGAAAGGGGCGCTCCAGGGAAATAACTATGGCTACACCTTC.

The V call is TRBV9, the J call TRBJ1-6; D call uncertain. This CDR3 has 17 amino acids. The V end was cut by 0 bases, the J end by 0 bases, with 10 bases between. Germline V lookup: CDR1 SGDLS, CDR2 YYNGEE. The CDR3 DNA reads TGTGCCAGCAGCGTAGAGTACAGCAGCTCCTATAATTCACCCCTCCACTTT. Its translation: CASSVEYSSSYNSPLHF.

This chain uses TRBV18 with TRBJ2-3, with 12 positions matching TRBD2. V shed 5 bases and J 5 bases; nucleotides not matched to a gene: 11. The CDR3 runs to 17 residues. Germline lookup yields CDR1 KGHSH and CDR2 LQKENI. In DNA, the CDR3 is TGTGCCAGCTCAAACTCTCTAGCGGGAGGGCCCGGAGATACGCAGTATTTT. Amino acid sequence: CASSNSLAGGPGDTQYF.

This chain joins TRBV28 and TRBJ2-7; maybe TRBD2 (5 bases). The ends were cut back, 2 bases at V and 2 bases at J, with 10 bases in the middle. Germline V gene data show CDR1 as MDHEN and CDR2 as SYDVKM. The CDR3 sequence is 14 residues long. The CDR3 DNA follows: TGTGCCAGCAGTTTAGGAGGAGACACCTACGAGCAGTACTTC. This translates into CASSLGGDTYEQYF. The full variable domain, with the rest looked up from reference TRBV28 and TRBJ2-7, is DVKVTQSSRYLVKRTGEKVFLECVQDMDHENMFWYRQDPGLGLRLIYFSYDVKMKEKGDIPEGYSVSREKKERFSLILESASTNQTSMYLCASSLGGDTYEQYFGPGTRLTVT.

The chain couples TRBV2 to TRBJ1-4; a possible D gene is TRBD1 (6 bases). From germline, CDR1 is SNHLY and CDR2 FYNNEI. Between the trimmed V and J ends, which lost 4 bases and 3 bases, there was a span of 12 bases. This CDR3 comprises 15 residues. CDR3 nucleotide sequence: TGTGCCAGCAGTGTGCAGGGGAACCCTAATGAAAAACTGTTTTTT. This gives the protein CASSVQGNPNEKLFF.

The J gene is TRBJ1-2, the V gene TRBV4-3; tentative D call: TRBD1 (5 bases). Germline assignment: CDR1 LGHNA and CDR2 YSLEER. The CDR3 runs to 13 residues. V was cut by 0 bases and J by 8 bases, with 10 bases left in between. The CDR3 region is CASSQEGGRGYTF. CDR3 nucleotides: TGCGCCAGCAGCCAAGAGGGGGGGAGGGGCTACACCTTC.

The rearrangement joins TRBV19 to TRBJ1-5; 11 nucleotides agree with TRBD1. There are 18 residues in the CDR3. CDR1 LNHDA and CDR2 SQIVND come from the germline V gene (reference sequence). Trimming took 4 bases from V and 0 from J; bases not matched to a gene: 8. CDR3 nucleotides: TGTGCCAGTAGTAGGCCGGGACAGGGGGTTTATAGCAATCAGCCCCAGCATTTT. Amino acids: CASSRPGQGVYSNQPQHF.

The chain couples TRBV4-2 to TRBJ2-6; no clear D gene. Germline V gives CDR1 LGHNA, CDR2 YNFKEQ. The CDR3 totals 15 residues. V lost 2 bases and J lost 1, with 6 bases in between. The CDR3 loop is CASSQPVSGANVLTF. The CDR3 DNA is TGTGCCAGCAGCCAACCCGTTTCTGGGGCCAACGTCCTGACTTTC.

The chain links TRBV6-6 to TRBJ2-1; possible D gene TRBD2, 7 bases. The germline V gene encodes CDR1 MNHNY and CDR2 SVGAGI (reference sequence). The CDR3 sequence is 16 residues long. Deletions cut 0 bases from V and 14 bases from J, with 23 bases between. The CDR3 loop reads CASSYSIEGGGGLEFF. CDR3 in DNA: TGTGCCAGCAGTTACTCGATAGAGGGGGGGGGAGGTCTGGAGTTCTTC.

This rearrangement joins TRBV4-1 to TRBJ2-5; 10 bases line up with TRBD2. The V segment lost 0 bases and the J segment 6 bases; nucleotides outside the gene matches: 16. CDR1 MGHRA and CDR2 YSYEKL come from the germline V gene. CDR3 length equals 19 residues. This CDR3 reads CASSQELIAGGRVGKTQYF. CDR3 DNA sequence: TGCGCCAGCAGCCAAGAGTTAATAGCGGGGGGCCGAGTAGGGAAGACCCAGTACTTC.

In its sample, this clone was seen a few times. The rearrangement joins TRBV3-1 (or the pseudogene TRBV3-2) to TRBJ2-7; D not resolved. With 1 base removed from V and 0 bases from J, the gap between germline ends came to 10 bases. Germline CDR1 is LGHDT and CDR2 is YNNKEL (reference sequence). The CDR3 spans 15 residues. The CDR3 protein is CASSQVGRPSYEQYF. The CDR3 coding sequence is TGTGCCAGCAGCCAAGTTGGCAGGCCCTCCTACGAGCAGTACTTC.

The chain couples TRBV7-8 to TRBJ1-3; D is unresolved. CDR1 and CDR2 (germline): SGHVS, FQNEAQ. The V end lost 7 bases, the J end lost 4 bases, and 8 bases lay between the germline ends. This CDR3 is 12 amino acids long. This CDR3 reads CASNSPGNTIYF. CDR3 DNA sequence: TGTGCCAGCAACTCCCCAGGAAACACCATATATTTT.

The gene calls are TRBV7-9 and TRBJ1-1; tentatively, D is TRBD1 (5 bases). Trimming shortened V by 5 bases and J by 2 bases, and 21 bases separated the two germline ends. CDR1 and CDR2 (germline): SEHNR, FQNEAQ (reference sequence). The CDR3 loop spans 17 amino acids. CDR3 region: CASSIYRLMGKNTEAFF. For the CDR3, the DNA is TGTGCCAGCAGCATATACAGGCTCATGGGAAAAAACACTGAAGCTTTCTTT.

In nucleotides, the CDR3 is TGTGCCAGCAGCTTAAGGGGAAGGTACAATGAGCAGTTCTTC. Its protein product is CASSLRGRYNEQFF. The V gene is TRBV13, the J gene TRBJ2-1; maybe TRBD1 (5 bases). Trimming removed 2 bases at V and 4 bases at J, with 9 bases between. The CDR3 extends over 14 amino acids. CDR1 is PRHDT, CDR2 FYEKMQ, per germline (reference sequence).

The V and J genes are TRBV7-9 and TRBJ2-5; TRBD2 matches 10 bases. The CDR3 is made up of 13 amino acids. Germline V gives CDR1 SEHNR, CDR2 FQNEAQ (reference sequence). V was pared by 5 bases and J by 5 bases, with 2 bases of the junction left unmatched. The CDR3 sequence: CASSGTSVETQYF. The CDR3 DNA follows: TGTGCCAGCAGCGGGACTAGCGTGGAGACCCAGTACTTC. The full variable domain, with the rest looked up from reference TRBV7-9 and TRBJ2-5, is DTGVSQNPRHKITKRGQNVTFRCDPISEHNRLYWYRQTLGQGPEFLTYFQNEAQLEKSRLLSDRFSAERPKGSFSTLEIQRTEQGDSAMYLCASSGTSVETQYFGPGTRLLVL.

The chain is built from TRBV13 and TRBJ1-2; TRBD1 aligns across 8 bases. The germline CDR1 and CDR2 sequences are PRHDT and FYEKMQ (reference sequence). J was trimmed by 2 bases and V by 4 bases; bases with no gene match: 9. The CDR3 runs to 16 residues. The CDR3 DNA is TGTGCCAGCAGCTCTACGCCGGGACAGGAGAACTATGGCTACACCTTC. Its protein product is CASSSTPGQENYGYTF.

The genes are TRBV5-1 and TRBJ1-1; 7 nucleotides match TRBD1. The CDR3 totals 15 residues. Germline V gene data show CDR1 as SGHRS and CDR2 as YFSETQ. V shed 0 bases and J 3 bases; nucleotides not matched to a gene: 5. The CDR3 loop is CASSLGQGWDTEAFF. The DNA of the CDR3 is TGCGCCAGCAGCTTGGGACAGGGATGGGACACTGAAGCTTTCTTT.

This chain links TRBV24-1 with TRBJ1-5, with 7 bases fitting TRBD1. J gave up 0 bases and V 4 bases, and 2 bases lay outside the gene matches. Germline values: CDR1 KGHDR, CDR2 SFDVKD. The CDR3 totals 15 residues. This CDR3 is CATSDSGGSNQPQHF. CDR3 DNA sequence: TGTGCCACCAGTGACTCAGGGGGTAGCAATCAGCCCCAGCATTTT.